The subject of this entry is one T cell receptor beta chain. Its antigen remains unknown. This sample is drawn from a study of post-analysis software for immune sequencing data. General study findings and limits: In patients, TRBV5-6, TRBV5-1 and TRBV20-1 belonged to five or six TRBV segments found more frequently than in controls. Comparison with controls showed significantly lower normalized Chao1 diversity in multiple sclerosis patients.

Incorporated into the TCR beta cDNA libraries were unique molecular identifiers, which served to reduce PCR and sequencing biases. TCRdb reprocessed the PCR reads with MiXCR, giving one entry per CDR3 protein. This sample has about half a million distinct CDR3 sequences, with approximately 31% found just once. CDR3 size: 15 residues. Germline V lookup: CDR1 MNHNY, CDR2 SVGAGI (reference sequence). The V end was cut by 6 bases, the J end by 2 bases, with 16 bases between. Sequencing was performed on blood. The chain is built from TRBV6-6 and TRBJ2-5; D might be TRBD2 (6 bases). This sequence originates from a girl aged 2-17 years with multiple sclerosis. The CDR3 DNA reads TGTGCCAGCAGCCCCCGGAGGGAAGCGCAAGAGACCCAGTACTTC. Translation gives CASSPRREAQETQYF.